These 16 T cell receptor beta chains were sequenced from one sample in a study of CD8+CD57+ T cells in acquired aplastic anemia. Patients chosen for sequencing had CD8+CD57+ cells that had expanded, as shown by flow cytometry. Using genomic DNA as the template, TCR beta VDJ and CDR3 profiling was carried out. MiXCR, applied by TCRdb to the reads, yields one record per CDR3 protein. The profile covers hundreds of thousands of distinct CDR3 sequences, with about a third appearing a single time and nearly 0.85% taken by the ten largest. The specimen sequenced was sorted CD4+, CD8+, or CD8+CD57+ T cells (not recorded which) from PBMCs. All receptors derive from a human donor with aplastic anemia.

This chain uses TRBV19 with TRBJ2-7; 11 positions match TRBD1. The CDR3 has 16 amino acids. Per the germline V gene, CDR1 is LNHDA and CDR2 is SQIVND (reference sequence). V dropped 4 bases and J dropped 2; count of bases not matched to a gene: 7. The CDR3 DNA sequence: TGTGCCAGTAGTAGAGGTCCGGGACAGGGGGCCTACGAGCAGTACTTC. It specifies CASSRGPGQGAYEQYF.

There are a few counts of this clonotype. The chain links TRBV7-9 to TRBJ1-2; TRBD1 matches at 9 bases. Trimming cost V 4 bases and J 4 bases; bases outside gene matches: 7. There are 15 residues in the CDR3. Germline V gives CDR1 SEHNR, CDR2 FQNEAQ (reference sequence). This CDR3 reads CASSSNRGPGYGYTF. For the CDR3, the DNA is TGTGCCAGCAGCTCCAACAGGGGGCCTGGCTATGGCTACACCTTC.

The rearrangement links TRBV20-1 to TRBJ1-2; D ambiguous. CDR1 and CDR2 from the germline V gene are DFQATT and SNEGSKA (reference sequence). V was pared by 7 bases and J by 9 bases, with 18 bases between. The length of the CDR3 is 12 residues. The CDR3 region has the DNA TGCAGTGTTCCGACCTTCCAGGATAGCTACACCTTC. The encoded protein is CSVPTFQDSYTF.

V usage is TRBV11-1 and J usage is TRBJ1-2, with D maybe TRBD1 (5 bases). Germline CDR1 and CDR2: SGHAT and FQDESV (reference sequence). Trimming took off 5 bases at V and 6 bases at J, with 19 bases between the two ends. CDR3 length: 15 amino acids. The CDR3 sequence: CASSIGTPVRDGYTF. The CDR3 DNA sequence: TGTGCCAGCAGCATCGGGACTCCAGTTCGGGATGGCTACACCTTC.

The rearrangement links TRBV2 to TRBJ2-7, with 12 bases matching TRBD2. Germline-derived CDR1 and CDR2 are SNHLY and FYNNEI. The CDR3 is 14 amino acids. V gave up 5 bases and J gave up 7 bases; unmatched junction bases: 6. CDR3 sequence reads: CASSSSGGAGEQYF. The CDR3, as DNA: TGTGCCAGCAGTTCTAGCGGGGGGGCCGGTGAGCAGTACTTC.

At least ten counts were recorded for this clonotype. The rearrangement links TRBV7-9 to TRBJ1-3; D gene uncertain. Germline assignment: CDR1 SEHNR and CDR2 FQNEAQ (reference sequence). The CDR3 loop spans 12 amino acids. The V end lost 5 bases, the J end lost 2 bases, and 4 bases lay between the germline ends. In DNA form, the CDR3 reads TGTGCCAGCAGCCCCCCTGGAAACACCATATATTTT. Its protein is CASSPPGNTIYF.

The genes are TRBV5-1 and TRBJ2-1; 7 nucleotides agree with TRBD2. Germline V gene sequence: CDR1 SGHRS, CDR2 YFSETQ. CDR3 length: 15 residues. J lost 6 bases, V lost 0 bases, and 6 bases had no gene match. In DNA form, the CDR3 reads TGCGCCAGCAGCTTGGGTCCAGCGGGGTCCAATGAGCAGTTCTTC. Translation gives CASSLGPAGSNEQFF.

The chain carries TRBV30 and TRBJ1-1; D gene ambiguous. Germline loops: CDR1 GTSNPN, CDR2 SVGIG (reference sequence). Trimming took 4 bases from V and 1 from J, leaving 10 bases between them. The CDR3 runs to 13 residues. CDR3 residues: CAWMEGRNTEAFF. CDR3 DNA: TGTGCCTGGATGGAGGGCAGGAACACTGAAGCTTTCTTT. The entire variable domain, with the rest obtained from reference TRBV30 and TRBJ1-1, is as follows: SQTIHQWPATLVQPVGSPLSLECTVEGTSNPNLYWYRQAAGRGLQLLFYSVGIGQISSEVPQNLSASRPQDRQFILSSKKLLLSDSGFYLCAWMEGRNTEAFFGQGTRLTVV.

V gene TRBV7-8 combines with J gene TRBJ2-2; D is uncertain. The CDR3 spans 12 residues. The V end was cut by 8 bases, the J end by 0 bases, with 4 bases between. Germline V gene sequence: CDR1 SGHVS, CDR2 FQNEAQ. CDR3 loop: CASGSNTGELFF. CDR3 nucleotides: TGTGCCAGCGGCTCGAACACCGGGGAGCTGTTTTTT.

As concerns this clonotype: This CDR3 fails to terminate in the conserved phenylalanine or tryptophan, so it likely reflects a read error. The DNA is omitted, as the CDR3 cannot be located on it reliably, and the CDR3 follows TCRdb's listing. V is TRBV24-1 and J is TRBJ1-2; TRBD1, as called in the table, went unchecked against the DNA. Inclusive of both ends, the CDR3 amounts to 8 amino acids. From germline, CDR1 is KGHDR and CDR2 SFDVKD. CDR3 sequence: CATSGPGA.

This clonotype was seen ten or more times. The J gene is TRBJ1-2, the V gene TRBV9, with 8 bases matching TRBD1. The length of the CDR3 is 14 residues. V lost 2 bases to trimming and J lost 8 bases; unmatched junction nucleotides: 8. CDR1 is SGDLS, CDR2 YYNGEE, per germline. CDR3 coding DNA: TGTGCCAGCAGCGTCTTCGACAGGGGTGCGGGCTACACCTTC. Residues: CASSVFDRGAGYTF.

The CDR3 region has the DNA TGTGCCAGCAGCCAAGGGGCAGGTGGAGCTTTCTTT. Protein sequence: CASSQGAGGAFF. The chain has TRBV3-1 and TRBJ1-1; D uncertain. The CDR3 runs 12 residues. Germline CDR1 reads LGHDT; CDR2 reads YNNKEL (reference sequence). Trimming pared 1 base from V and 10 bases from J, leaving 10 bases between.

This clonotype has a count of ten or more. This chain uses TRBV5-1 with TRBJ2-3; TRBD2 might be the D (7 bases). CDR1 is SGHRS and CDR2 is YFSETQ in the germline V gene. Trimming took 6 bases from V and 2 from J, leaving 19 bases between them. This CDR3 has 16 residues. This CDR3 reads CASNSGGQANTDTQYF. CDR3 bases: TGCGCCAGCAACTCCGGGGGGCAGGCTAACACAGATACGCAGTATTTT. Combining the CDR3 with reference TRBV5-1 and TRBJ2-3 gives the whole variable domain KAGVTQTPRYLIKTRGQQVTLSCSPISGHRSVSWYQQTPGQGLQFLFEYFSETQRNKGNFPGRFSGRQFSNSRSEMNVSTLELGDSALYLCASNSGGQANTDTQYFGPGTRLTVL.

This clonotype was observed at least ten times. V usage is TRBV10-1 and J usage is TRBJ1-1, with 8 positions matching TRBD1. This CDR3 region has 13 residues. Trimming at V came to 4 bases and at J to 5 bases, leaving 3 bases not matched to a gene. Per the germline V gene, CDR1 is WNHNN and CDR2 is SYGVQD (reference sequence). CDR3: CASSGRGRTEAFF. The CDR3 DNA follows: TGCGCCAGCAGTGGCAGGGGGCGGACTGAAGCTTTCTTT.

This chain connects TRBV24-1 to TRBJ1-1; D unclear. Germline CDR1 KGHDR, CDR2 SFDVKD. The CDR3 loop spans 12 amino acids. Trimming removed 12 bases at V and 1 base at J, with 11 bases between. The CDR3 loop is CAWKNKNTEAFF. Here the CDR3 DNA reads TGTGCCTGGAAAAACAAGAACACTGAAGCTTTCTTT.

This clonotype was seen repeatedly, ten times or more. CDR3 amino acids: CASKGRTNTGELFF. The CDR3 DNA follows: TGTGCCAGCAAAGGCAGGACGAACACCGGGGAGCTGTTTTTT. The J gene is TRBJ2-2, the V gene TRBV7-2, with D unresolved. The CDR3 extends over 14 amino acids. Trimming took 7 bases from V and 0 from J, leaving 9 bases between them. CDR1 and CDR2 from the germline V gene are SGHTA and FQGNSA. Complete variable domain (other parts from reference TRBV7-2 and TRBJ2-2): GAGVSQSPSNKVTEKGKDVELRCDPISGHTALYWYRQSLGQGLEFLIYFQGNSAPDKSGLPSDRFSAERTGGSVSTLTIQRTQQEDSAVYLCASKGRTNTGELFFGEGSRLTVL.